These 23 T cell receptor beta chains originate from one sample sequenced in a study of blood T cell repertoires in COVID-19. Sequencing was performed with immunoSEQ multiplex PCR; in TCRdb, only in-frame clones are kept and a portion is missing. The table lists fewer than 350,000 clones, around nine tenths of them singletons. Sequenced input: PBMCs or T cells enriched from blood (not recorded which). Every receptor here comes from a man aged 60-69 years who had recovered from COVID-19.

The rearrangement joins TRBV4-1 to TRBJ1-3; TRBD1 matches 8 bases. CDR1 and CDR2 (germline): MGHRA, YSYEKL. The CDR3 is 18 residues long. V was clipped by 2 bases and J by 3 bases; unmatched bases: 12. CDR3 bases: TGCGCCAGCAGCCAATTCCCACTGACAGGGGACGGTGGAAACACCATATATTTT. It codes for CASSQFPLTGDGGNTIYF.

Here the CDR3 reads CASSLVGGTWNEKLFF. The CDR3, as DNA: TGTGCCAGCAGCTTAGTGGGGGGAACGTGGAATGAAAAACTGTTTTTT. The V call is TRBV11-2, the J call TRBJ1-4; TRBD1 might be the D (5 bases). This CDR3 has 16 amino acids. V lost 1 base and J 5 bases, leaving 14 bases between the germline ends. Germline CDR1 reads SGHAT; CDR2 reads FQNNGV. The whole variable domain, filled in from reference TRBV11-2 and TRBJ1-4, reads EAGVAQSPRYKIIEKRQSVAFWCNPISGHATLYWYQQILGQGPKLLIQFQNNGVVDDSQLPKDRFSAERLKGVDSTLKIQPAKLEDSAVYLCASSLVGGTWNEKLFFGSGTQLSVL.

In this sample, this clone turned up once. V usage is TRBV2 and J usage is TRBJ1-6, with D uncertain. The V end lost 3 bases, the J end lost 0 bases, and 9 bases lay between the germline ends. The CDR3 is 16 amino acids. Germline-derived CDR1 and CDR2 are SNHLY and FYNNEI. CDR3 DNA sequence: TGTGCCAGCAGTGATGTGCTGAGCTCCTATAATTCACCCCTCCACTTT. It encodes CASSDVLSSYNSPLHF.

The DNA for the CDR3 is TGTGCCAGTAGTATAGTAAGGGGAATGGAAGAGGCAGATACGCAGTATTTT. It translates to CASSIVRGMEEADTQYF. V usage is TRBV19 and J usage is TRBJ2-3; perhaps TRBD1 as D (5 bases). From germline, CDR1 is LNHDA and CDR2 SQIVND (reference sequence). V was pared by 1 base and J by 4 bases, with 18 bases between. The CDR3 sequence is 17 residues long.

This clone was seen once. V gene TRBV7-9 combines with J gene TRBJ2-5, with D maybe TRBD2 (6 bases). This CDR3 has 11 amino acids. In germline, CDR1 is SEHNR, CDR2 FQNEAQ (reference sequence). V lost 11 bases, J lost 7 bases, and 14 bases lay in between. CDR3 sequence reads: CASGDPGTQYF. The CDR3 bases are TGTGCCTCGGGGGACCCGGGGACCCAGTACTTC.

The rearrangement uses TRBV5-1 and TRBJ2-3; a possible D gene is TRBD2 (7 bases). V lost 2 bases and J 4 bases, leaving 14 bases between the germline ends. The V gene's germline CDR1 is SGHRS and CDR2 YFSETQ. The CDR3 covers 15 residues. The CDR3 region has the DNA TGCGCCAGCAGCTTATACGGGGGGCGCTCAGATACGCAGTATTTT. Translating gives CASSLYGGRSDTQYF.

The CDR3: CASSPDRGYPDTQYF. CDR3 bases: TGTGCCAGCAGCCCGGACAGGGGTTATCCAGATACGCAGTATTTT. J is TRBJ2-3 and V is TRBV11-3, with 9 nucleotides matching TRBD1. The CDR3 contains 15 residues. With 5 bases clipped from V and 4 bases from J, the junction kept 7 bases outside the gene matches. The germline CDR1 and CDR2 sequences are SGHNT and YENEEA.

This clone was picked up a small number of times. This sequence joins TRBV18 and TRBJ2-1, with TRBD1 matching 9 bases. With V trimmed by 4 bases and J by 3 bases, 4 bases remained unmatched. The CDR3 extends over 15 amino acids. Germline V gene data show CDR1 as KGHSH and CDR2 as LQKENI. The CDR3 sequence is CASSLGQGYYNEQFF. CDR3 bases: TGTGCCAGCTCACTTGGACAGGGGTACTACAATGAGCAGTTCTTC.

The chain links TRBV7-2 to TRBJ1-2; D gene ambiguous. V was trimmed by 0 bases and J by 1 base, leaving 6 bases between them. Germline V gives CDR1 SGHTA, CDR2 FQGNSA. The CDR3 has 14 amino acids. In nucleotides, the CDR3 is TGTGCCAGCAGCTTAGCTGGCTTTAACTATGGCTACACCTTC. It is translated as CASSLAGFNYGYTF.

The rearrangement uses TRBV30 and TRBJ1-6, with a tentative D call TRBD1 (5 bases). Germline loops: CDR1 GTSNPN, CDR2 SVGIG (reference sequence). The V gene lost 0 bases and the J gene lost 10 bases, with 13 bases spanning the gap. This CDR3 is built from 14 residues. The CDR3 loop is CAWSVHQAGSPLHF. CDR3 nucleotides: TGTGCCTGGAGTGTACACCAGGCAGGGTCACCCCTCCACTTT.

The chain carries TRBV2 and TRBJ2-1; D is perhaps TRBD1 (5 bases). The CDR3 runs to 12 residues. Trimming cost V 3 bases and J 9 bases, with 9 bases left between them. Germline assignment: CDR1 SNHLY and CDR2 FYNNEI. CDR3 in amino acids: CASSDSGAEQFF. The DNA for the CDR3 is TGTGCCAGCAGTGATTCTGGGGCTGAGCAGTTCTTC.

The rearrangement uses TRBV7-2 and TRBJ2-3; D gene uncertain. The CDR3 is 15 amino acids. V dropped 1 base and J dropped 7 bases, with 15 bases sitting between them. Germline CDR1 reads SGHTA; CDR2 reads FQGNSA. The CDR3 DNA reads TGTGCCAGCAGCTTAGGTCTAAACGCACAGAATACGCAGTATTTT. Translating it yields CASSLGLNAQNTQYF.

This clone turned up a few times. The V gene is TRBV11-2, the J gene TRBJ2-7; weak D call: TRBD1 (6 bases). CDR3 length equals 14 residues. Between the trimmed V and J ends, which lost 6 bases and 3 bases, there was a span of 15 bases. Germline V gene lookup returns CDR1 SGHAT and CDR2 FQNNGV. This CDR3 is CASSTGFLNYEQYF. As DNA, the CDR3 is TGTGCCAGCAGTACAGGGTTCCTTAACTACGAGCAGTACTTC.

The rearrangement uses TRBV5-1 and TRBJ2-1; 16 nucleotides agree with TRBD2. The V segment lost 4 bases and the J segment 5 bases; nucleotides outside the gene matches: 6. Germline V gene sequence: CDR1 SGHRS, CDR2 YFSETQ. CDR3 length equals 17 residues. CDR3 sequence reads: CASSGGTSGRANNEQFF. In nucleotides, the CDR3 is TGCGCCAGCAGCGGGGGGACTAGCGGGAGGGCTAACAATGAGCAGTTCTTC.

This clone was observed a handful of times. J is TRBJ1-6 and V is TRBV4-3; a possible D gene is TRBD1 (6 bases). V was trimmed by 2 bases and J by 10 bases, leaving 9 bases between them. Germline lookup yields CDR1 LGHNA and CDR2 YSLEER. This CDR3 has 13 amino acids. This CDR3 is CASSQTTGSPLHF. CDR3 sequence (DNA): TGCGCCAGCAGCCAAACAACAGGGTCACCCCTCCACTTT.

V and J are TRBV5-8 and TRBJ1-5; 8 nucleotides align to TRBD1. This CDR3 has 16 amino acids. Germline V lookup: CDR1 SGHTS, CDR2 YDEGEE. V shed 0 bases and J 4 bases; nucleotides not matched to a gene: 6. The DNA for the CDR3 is TGTGCCAGCAGCTTGGGTGACAACAGGGGGAATCAGCCCCAGCATTTT. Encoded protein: CASSLGDNRGNQPQHF.

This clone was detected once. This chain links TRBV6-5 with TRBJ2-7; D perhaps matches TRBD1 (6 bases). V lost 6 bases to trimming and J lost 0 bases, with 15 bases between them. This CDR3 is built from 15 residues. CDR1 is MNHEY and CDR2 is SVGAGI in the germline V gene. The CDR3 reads CASRRAGDSSYEQYF. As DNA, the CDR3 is TGTGCCAGCAGACGTGCAGGGGATAGCTCCTACGAGCAGTACTTC.

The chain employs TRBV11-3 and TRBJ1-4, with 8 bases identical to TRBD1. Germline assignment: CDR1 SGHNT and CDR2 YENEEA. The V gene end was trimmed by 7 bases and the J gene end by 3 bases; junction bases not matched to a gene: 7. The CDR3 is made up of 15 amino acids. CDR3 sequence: CASIISGGSNEKLFF. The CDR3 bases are TGTGCCAGCATAATCTCAGGGGGCTCTAATGAAAAACTGTTTTTT.

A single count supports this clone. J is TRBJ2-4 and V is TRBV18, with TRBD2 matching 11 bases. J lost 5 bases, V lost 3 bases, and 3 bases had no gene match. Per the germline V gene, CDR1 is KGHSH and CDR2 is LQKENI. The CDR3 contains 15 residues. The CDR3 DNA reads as TGTGCCAGCTCACCCGGGACTAGCGGCCAAAACATTCAGTACTTC. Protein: CASSPGTSGQNIQYF.

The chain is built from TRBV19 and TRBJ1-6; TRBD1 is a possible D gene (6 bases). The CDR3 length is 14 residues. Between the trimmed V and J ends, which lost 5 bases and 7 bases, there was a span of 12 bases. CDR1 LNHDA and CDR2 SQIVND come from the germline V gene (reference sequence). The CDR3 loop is CASSPTGSNSPLHF. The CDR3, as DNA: TGTGCCAGTAGTCCGACAGGATCCAATTCACCCCTCCACTTT. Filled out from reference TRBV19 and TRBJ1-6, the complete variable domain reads DGGITQSPKYLFRKEGQNVTLSCEQNLNHDAMYWYRQDPGQGLRLIYYSQIVNDFQKGDIAEGYSVSREKKESFPLTVTSAQKNPTAFYLCASSPTGSNSPLHFGNGTRLTVT.

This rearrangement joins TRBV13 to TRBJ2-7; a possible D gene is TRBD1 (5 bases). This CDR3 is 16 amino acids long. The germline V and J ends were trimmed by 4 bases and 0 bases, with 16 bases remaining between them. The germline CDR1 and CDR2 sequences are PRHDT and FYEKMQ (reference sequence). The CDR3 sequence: CASSSTPTVHSYEQYF. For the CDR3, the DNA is TGTGCCAGCAGCTCCACCCCGACAGTTCACTCCTACGAGCAGTACTTC.

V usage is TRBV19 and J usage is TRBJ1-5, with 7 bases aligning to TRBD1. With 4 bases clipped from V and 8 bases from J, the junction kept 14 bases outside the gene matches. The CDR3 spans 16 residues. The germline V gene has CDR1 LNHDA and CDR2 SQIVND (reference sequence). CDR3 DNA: TGTGCCAGTAGTAACCCCCGGGACAGCCATTGGGAGCCCCAGCATTTT. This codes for CASSNPRDSHWEPQHF.

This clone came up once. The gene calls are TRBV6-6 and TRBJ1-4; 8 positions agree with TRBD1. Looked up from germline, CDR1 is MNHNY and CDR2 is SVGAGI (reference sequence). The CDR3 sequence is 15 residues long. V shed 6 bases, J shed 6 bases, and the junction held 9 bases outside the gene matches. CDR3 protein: CASSPGGGFDEKLFF. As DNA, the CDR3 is TGTGCCAGCAGCCCAGGGGGCGGGTTTGATGAAAAACTGTTTTTT.